A selection of T cell receptor beta chains follows, all from one sample in a study of Ad26.COV2.S vaccination and SARS-CoV-2 variants. Assay used: immunoSEQ multiplex PCR; TCRdb lists only in-frame clones, some missing. Of about 350,000 clones listed, about nine tenths were seen once; the top ten hold approximately 5.9%. This specimen was peripheral blood, taken in a trial of Ad26.COV2.S vaccine versus placebo. These receptors originate from a person aged 18-60 years who received the Ad26.COV2.S COVID-19 vaccine or a placebo. CDR3s include the opening cysteine and the closing phenylalanine or tryptophan. D genes are given only for firm matches. Clone size is given for some rows only: seen once, a few or many times, or a class if the clone is expanded.

v_call	clone_size	d_call	j_call	cdr3_nt	cdr3_aa
TRBV29-1	.	.	TRBJ2-1	TGCAGCGTTGAAGACTTGTTACTAGCAAGGTTCTTC	CSVEDLLLARFF
TRBV6-2/TRBV6-3	.	.	TRBJ2-7	TGTGCCAGCAGCCCACAGGGCACCGGGACCTACGAGCAGTACTTC	CASSPQGTGTYEQYF
TRBV4-1	.	TRBD2	TRBJ2-3	TGCGCCAGCAGCCAAGATCGCGGGTTTATTCAGGGAGCGGGAGGAAGTACGCAGTATTTT	CASSQDRGFIQGAGGSTQYF
TRBV19	.	TRBD1	TRBJ1-4	TGTGCCAGTAGCCGACAGGGGGTCTTAGAAAAACTGTTTTTT	CASSRQGVLEKLFF
TRBV5-1	once	.	TRBJ2-1	TGCGCCAGCAGCGTTGGGACAAATGAGCAGTTCTTC	CASSVGTNEQFF
TRBV30	.	.	TRBJ2-7	TGTGCCTGGAGTGTAATGGTGGGACTGACCTACGAGCAGTACTTC	CAWSVMVGLTYEQYF
TRBV10-3	.	TRBD2	TRBJ2-7	TGTGCCACGGCGGGGGAAACCTACGAGCAGTACTTC	CATAGETYEQYF
TRBV10-3	.	.	TRBJ1-1	TGTGCCATCAGATTACGGGACCTTAACACTGAAGCTTTCTTT	CAIRLRDLNTEAFF
TRBV2	.	.	TRBJ1-4	TGTGCCAGCAGTGAACCTCTCGGAAAACTGTTTTTT	CASSEPLGKLFF
TRBV3-1/TRBV3-2	.	.	TRBJ1-1	TGTGCCAGCAGCCACCACGGGACGGCGCATACTGAAGCTTTCTTT	CASSHHGTAHTEAFF
TRBV4-3	.	.	TRBJ2-6	TGCGCCAGCAGCCAAGACCCAACCCGGACTGGGGCCAACGTCCTGACTTTC	CASSQDPTRTGANVLTF
TRBV19	.	.	TRBJ1-2	TGTGCCAGTTCCCGGACAGCGGATAACTATGGCTACACCTTC	CASSRTADNYGYTF
TRBV3-1/TRBV3-2	.	TRBD1	TRBJ1-6	TGTGCCAGCAGCCAATCACGGGGGACAGTCCTCCACTTT	CASSQSRGTVLHF
TRBV7-2	.	.	TRBJ1-1	TGTGCCAGCTCGGGTACGGGGATTAACACTGAAGCTTTCTTT	CASSGTGINTEAFF
TRBV7-8	.	.	TRBJ2-1	TGTGCCAGCAGCCGGACGCGCAATGAGCAGTTCTTC	CASSRTRNEQFF
TRBV4-2	.	TRBD2	TRBJ2-5	TGTGCCAGCAGCCGGGAGGGACAAGAGACCCAGTACTTC	CASSREGQETQYF
TRBV6-6	once	.	TRBJ2-2	TGTGCCAGCAGCCGAACCGCGGGGACTCCCCTAACGTTTTTT	CASSRTAGTPLTFF
TRBV7-2	.	TRBD1	TRBJ1-5	TGTGCCAGCAGCTTAGACAGGGGGCGCAATCAGCCCCAGCATTTT	CASSLDRGRNQPQHF
TRBV18	.	.	TRBJ1-5	TGTGCCAGCTCCCCCGGATTCAATCAGCCCCAGCATTTT	CASSPGFNQPQHF